The clone carrying this T cell receptor beta chain has a handful of counts. This CDR3 contains 13 residues. V shed 6 bases, J shed 16 bases, and the junction held 13 bases outside the gene matches. CDR1 and CDR2 from the germline V gene are MDHEN and SYDVKM. RNA transcripts provided the source from which TCR beta CDR3 regions were amplified. Researchers ran a first-round RT-PCR on the TCR CDR3 using the HTBI primer set. MiXCR, applied by TCRdb to the multiplex PCR reads, yields one record per CDR3 protein. The table includes 250,000 to 300,000 distinct CDR3 sequences, roughly an eighth detected once. The entry originates in a study of T cells in Graves' hyperthyroidism and ophthalmopathy.

The receptor was derived from a woman in her thirties or forties with Graves' hyperthyroidism. The sequenced sample consisted of blood. The chain is built from TRBV28 and TRBJ2-1; 9 positions match TRBD1. In DNA, the CDR3 is TGTGCCAGCAGGAGTCCCGGGACAGGGATGGGATTCTTC. This sequence encodes CASRSPGTGMGFF.